The next 27 T cell receptor beta chains were all read from a single sample in a study of chemoradiotherapy in HPV16-positive cancers (dated by TCRdb to 2022 to 2024). Library preparation used the immunoSEQ multiplex PCR assay. TCRdb retrieved this table from immuneACCESS and kept in-frame rearrangements only. Not all clones are present; in checked studies, unresolved V genes account for under half, and no reason is known for the remainder. The sample contains 4,000 to 5,000 clones, approximately 84% of them found a single time. The biggest ten clones account for approximately 18% of the sample. The input for sequencing was tumor tissue, taken from a patient who underwent chemoradiotherapy. The receptors stem from a human donor with HPV-associated anogenital cancer.

V and J are TRBV5-1 and TRBJ2-2; D may be TRBD1 (6 bases). CDR3 length: 15 amino acids. Trimming cost V 0 bases and J 5 bases, with 11 bases left between them. Per the germline V gene, CDR1 is SGHRS and CDR2 is YFSETQ. The CDR3 coding sequence is TGCGCCAGCAGCTTGGCAGGGGCCGGGACCGGGGAGCTGTTTTTT. It specifies CASSLAGAGTGELFF.

The J gene is TRBJ2-7, the V gene TRBV7-2; 9 bases line up with TRBD1. Germline-derived CDR1 and CDR2 are SGHTA and FQGNSA. The CDR3 is 15 amino acids. With V trimmed by 1 base and J by 7 bases, 8 bases remained unmatched. The chain's CDR3 is CASSLGGQGLREQYF. DNA for the CDR3: TGTGCCAGCAGCTTAGGGGGACAGGGCCTCCGAGAGCAGTACTTC.

This clone was detected only a few times. The CDR3 reads CASSPPSQVPSGYTF. As DNA, the CDR3 is TGCGCCAGCAGTCCCCCCTCTCAGGTTCCCAGTGGCTACACCTTC. The V and J genes are TRBV23-1 and TRBJ1-2; D call uncertain. TRBV23-1 is filed as an ORF, its function uncertain. CDR3 size: 15 residues. Trimming shortened V by 4 bases and J by 7 bases, and 19 bases separated the two germline ends.

J is TRBJ1-2 and V is TRBV9; D may be TRBD1 (6 bases). The V end lost 4 bases, the J end lost 8 bases, and 18 bases lay between the germline ends. CDR3 length: 14 residues. CDR1 is SGDLS, CDR2 YYNGEE, per germline. The CDR3 reads CASSPRGARQGYTF. CDR3 nucleotides: TGTGCCAGCAGCCCCCGGGGGGCCCGCCAAGGCTACACCTTC.

V gene TRBV11-2 combines with J gene TRBJ1-2; D is unresolved. Germline CDR1 and CDR2: SGHAT and FQNNGV. The CDR3 runs to 14 residues. The ends were cut back, 2 bases at V and 5 bases at J, with 12 bases in the middle. The CDR3 spells CASSLSAVTYGYTF. CDR3 coding DNA: TGTGCCAGCAGCTTATCTGCCGTTACTTATGGCTACACCTTC.

This clone was detected only a few times. As DNA, the CDR3 is TGCGCCAGCAGCTTAAGACCCCTCCCCACAGATACGCAGTATTTT. Its protein product is CASSLRPLPTDTQYF. The chain is built from TRBV5-1 and TRBJ2-3; D is undetermined. The V end was cut by 2 bases, the J end by 2 bases, with 12 bases between. CDR1 is SGHRS and CDR2 is YFSETQ in the germline V gene. The length of the CDR3 is 15 residues.

The genes are TRBV6-1 and TRBJ2-2; 10 bases agree with TRBD1. The CDR3 contains 14 residues. CDR1 and CDR2 (germline): MNHNS, SASEGT. J gave up 3 bases and V 9 bases, and 4 bases lay outside the gene matches. CDR3 nucleotide sequence: TGTGCCAGTCCCGGGACAGGGGACACCGGGGAGCTGTTTTTT. As protein: CASPGTGDTGELFF.

The chain couples TRBV7-3 to TRBJ2-3; the match to TRBD1 covers 8 bases. Germline trimming cut 4 bases from V and 4 bases from J; bases unmatched to any gene: 4. The CDR3 is made up of 14 amino acids. Germline V gene sequence: CDR1 SGHTA, CDR2 FQGTGA. CDR3 sequence: CASSSGQGSDTQYF. CDR3 nucleotide sequence: TGTGCCAGCAGCTCCGGACAGGGATCAGATACGCAGTATTTT.

The rearrangement joins TRBV5-4 to TRBJ2-1; 8 bases align to TRBD1. The V and J ends lost 4 bases and 3 bases, in that order; junction bases with no gene match: 6. The CDR3 covers 15 residues. CDR1 and CDR2 (germline): SGHNT, YYREEE (reference sequence). CDR3 sequence reads: CASSPRDRFYNEQFF. As DNA, the CDR3 is TGTGCCAGCAGCCCCCGGGACAGGTTCTACAATGAGCAGTTCTTC.

The chain uses TRBV6-1 and TRBJ2-7; D not resolved. The V gene's germline CDR1 is MNHNS and CDR2 SASEGT. This CDR3 has 14 amino acids. Trimming left V 8 bases short and J 0 bases short, with 14 bases between. CDR3 coding DNA: TGTGCCAGCTTTCAGCACCAAATCTCCTACGAGCAGTACTTC. Its protein product is CASFQHQISYEQYF.

The V gene is TRBV5-1, the J gene TRBJ2-1; TRBD1 is a possible D gene (6 bases). There are 14 residues in the CDR3. CDR1 and CDR2 from the germline V gene are SGHRS and YFSETQ. The V and J ends lost 5 bases and 4 bases respectively, with 13 bases between them. CDR3 amino acids: CASRYRVGYNEQFF. The CDR3 DNA reads TGCGCCAGCAGGTACAGGGTGGGGTACAATGAGCAGTTCTTC.

This chain joins TRBV2 and TRBJ2-1; 9 bases map to TRBD1. Germline CDR1 is SNHLY and CDR2 is FYNNEI. The junction had 9 bases not matched to a gene; V was cut back by 4 bases and J by 5 bases. The length of the CDR3 is 16 residues. In DNA, the CDR3 is TGTGCCAGCAGTGGGGGCCGAAGGGACAGGGACAATGAGCAGTTCTTC. It specifies CASSGGRRDRDNEQFF.

The chain links TRBV27 to TRBJ1-3; a possible D gene is TRBD1 (6 bases). CDR1 and CDR2 from the germline V gene are MNHEY and SMNVEV (reference sequence). V lost 5 bases and J 7 bases, leaving 21 bases between the germline ends. The CDR3 is 16 residues long. CDR3 residues: CASSPAGGRGANTIYF. The CDR3 DNA reads as TGTGCCAGCAGTCCCGCGGGAGGCCGGGGGGCTAACACCATATATTTT.

This clone has only one observation. V is TRBV2 and J is TRBJ1-2, with a possible D match to TRBD1 (5 bases). This CDR3 is built from 15 residues. The germline V and J ends were trimmed by 1 base and 4 bases, with 13 bases remaining between them. CDR1 is SNHLY, CDR2 FYNNEI, per germline. CDR3 residues: CASSEDRPGSYGYTF. CDR3 coding DNA: TGTGCCAGCAGTGAAGACAGGCCGGGATCCTATGGCTACACCTTC.

J is TRBJ2-3 and V is TRBV9; 8 bases agree with TRBD2. V trimming: 2 bases; J trimming: 0 bases; junction bases outside the gene matches: 8. The germline V gene encodes CDR1 SGDLS and CDR2 YYNGEE. This CDR3 spans 17 amino acids. The CDR3: CASSVSSGGRSTDTQYF. CDR3 nucleotide sequence: TGTGCCAGCAGCGTCTCAAGCGGGGGCCGTAGCACAGATACGCAGTATTTT.

V usage is TRBV19 and J usage is TRBJ2-1; 7 nucleotides agree with TRBD2. Germline trimming cut 5 bases from V and 6 bases from J; bases unmatched to any gene: 10. The CDR3 consists of 15 residues. Germline assignment: CDR1 LNHDA and CDR2 SQIVND (reference sequence). The CDR3 sequence is CASSPLAGVFNEQFF. The CDR3 DNA reads as TGTGCCAGTAGTCCGCTCGCGGGGGTGTTCAATGAGCAGTTCTTC.

The rearrangement links TRBV7-2 to TRBJ2-7; 8 bases fit TRBD2. Germline CDR1 SGHTA, CDR2 FQGNSA. There are 13 residues in the CDR3. The J segment lost 9 bases and the V segment lost 1 base, leaving 5 bases of the junction unmatched. CDR3 sequence (DNA): TGTGCCAGCAGCTTAGTTGAGGCGGGAGGGCAGTACTTC. Translated: CASSLVEAGGQYF.

The CDR3 region has the DNA TGTGCCAGCTCACCACAAACAGGGGAGGGTTCACCCCTCCACTTT. Protein sequence: CASSPQTGEGSPLHF. The V gene is TRBV18, the J gene TRBJ1-6; 7 bases align to TRBD1. This CDR3 has 15 amino acids. Germline trimming cut 1 base from V and 9 bases from J; bases unmatched to any gene: 6. Germline CDR1 reads KGHSH; CDR2 reads LQKENI. The full variable domain, rest sourced from reference TRBV18 and TRBJ1-6, is NAGVMQNPRHLVRRRGQEARLRCSPMKGHSHVYWYRQLPEEGLKFMVYLQKENIIDESGMPKERFSAEFPKEGPSILRIQQVVRGDSAAYFCASSPQTGEGSPLHFGNGTRLTVT.

The J gene is TRBJ2-5, the V gene TRBV2; 9 nucleotides line up with TRBD1. The CDR3 has 17 residues. The V gene end was trimmed by 0 bases and the J gene end by 6 bases; junction bases not matched to a gene: 11. Germline CDR1 is SNHLY and CDR2 is FYNNEI. CDR3 amino acids: CASSEALVGTGIKTQYF. Written as DNA, the CDR3 is TGTGCCAGCAGTGAAGCGCTTGTTGGGACAGGGATAAAGACCCAGTACTTC.

This clone appeared once. This chain joins TRBV30 and TRBJ1-4, with a possible D match to TRBD1 (6 bases). The V end lost 3 bases, the J end lost 8 bases, and 10 bases lay between the germline ends. The germline V gene encodes CDR1 GTSNPN and CDR2 SVGIG (reference sequence). The CDR3 length is 12 residues. CDR3: CAWSWGREKLFF. The CDR3 DNA reads as TGTGCCTGGAGCTGGGGGCGAGAAAAACTGTTTTTT.

J is TRBJ2-1 and V is TRBV7-2; TRBD1 matches 8 bases. The CDR3 consists of 14 residues. V dropped 3 bases and J dropped 7; count of bases not matched to a gene: 5. Germline CDR1 and CDR2: SGHTA and FQGNSA. The CDR3 sequence: CASSLAGGINEQFF. Written as DNA, the CDR3 is TGTGCCAGCAGCTTGGCAGGGGGCATAAATGAGCAGTTCTTC.

This chain uses TRBV2 with TRBJ2-5; 7 bases fit TRBD1. The better agreement between TRBJ2-7 and the DNA end casts doubt on the J call. This CDR3 comprises 12 residues. Germline V lookup: CDR1 SNHLY, CDR2 FYNNEI. As DNA, the CDR3 is TGTGCCAGCAGCCCTGACAGGGTCGAGCAGTACTTC. Amino acids: CASSPDRVEQYF.

CDR3 loop: CASSAPSGTDMNTEAFF. DNA for the CDR3: TGCGCCAGCAGCGCCCCCTCCGGGACGGACATGAACACTGAAGCTTTCTTT. This rearrangement joins TRBV5-1 to TRBJ1-1, with D possibly being TRBD1 (5 bases). With 4 bases removed from V and 0 bases from J, the gap between germline ends came to 19 bases. CDR3 length: 17 amino acids. Looked up from germline, CDR1 is SGHRS and CDR2 is YFSETQ.

Remarks on this clone: A junction boundary mismatches the germline segment, possibly from a read error. The chain carries TRBV7-7 and TRBJ2-5; 9 nucleotides align to TRBD2. Germline loops: CDR1 SSHAT, CDR2 FNYEAQ (reference sequence). The CDR3 covers 15 residues. DNA for the CDR3: TGTGCTAGCAGCTTAGGGCGGGGGGGCCTCGAGACCCAGTACTTC. Translation gives CASSLGRGGLETQYF.

This clone was seen only a few times. Other nucleotide sequences from this sample produce the same CDR3. The rearrangement links TRBV30 to TRBJ1-3; 7 positions match TRBD1. The trim removed 3 bases at V and 1 base at J, leaving 6 bases unmatched. The CDR3 is 15 amino acids. In germline, CDR1 is GTSNPN, CDR2 SVGIG (reference sequence). The chain's CDR3 is CAWSRDSGSGNTIYF. DNA of the CDR3: TGTGCCTGGAGCCGGGACAGTGGATCTGGAAACACCATATATTTT.

Here the CDR3 reads CASSGGLAGSDYEQYF. The DNA of the CDR3 is TGTGCCAGCAGCGGGGGACTAGCGGGATCGGATTACGAGCAGTACTTC. This rearrangement joins TRBV9 to TRBJ2-7; 13 bases are shared with TRBD2. The V gene end was trimmed by 3 bases and the J gene end by 4 bases; junction bases not matched to a gene: 7. Germline assignment: CDR1 SGDLS and CDR2 YYNGEE. The CDR3 runs to 16 residues. The entire variable domain, with the rest obtained from reference TRBV9 and TRBJ2-7, is as follows: DSGVTQTPKHLITATGQRVTLRCSPRSGDLSVYWYQQSLDQGLQFLIQYYNGEERAKGNILERFSAQQFPDLHSELNLSSLELGDSALYFCASSGGLAGSDYEQYFGPGTRLTVT.

The V gene is TRBV12-5, the J gene TRBJ1-2; 7 bases are a match to TRBD1. The V gene's germline CDR1 is LGHNT and CDR2 FRNRAP. The V gene end was trimmed by 1 base and the J gene end by 7 bases; junction bases not matched to a gene: 12. The CDR3 has 16 residues. CDR3 protein: CASGLDTGAILGGYTF. The DNA for the CDR3 is TGTGCTAGTGGTTTGGATACAGGGGCCATTCTTGGTGGCTACACCTTC.